This T cell receptor beta chain was retrieved from a study of CD8+ T cells in alopecia areata. Whole-study context: The drug, oral tofacitinib, was given to treated patients at 5 to 10 mg twice daily.

After isolation, RNA underwent reverse transcription to generate cDNA as the sequencing template. Assay: immunoSEQ multiplex PCR; the TCRdb copy retains only in-frame clones and omits some. The sample records around 180,000 clones, around 64% being singletons. The V gene's germline CDR1 is SQVTM and CDR2 ANQGSEA. Trimming removed 7 bases from V and 7 bases from J, with 13 bases in between. CDR3 length: 11 amino acids. This sample's treatment: oral pan-JAK inhibitor, 5-10 mg twice daily. Starting from PBMCs, sorting isolated CD4+ and CD8+ T cells. This sequence originates from a human donor with alopecia areata. The V and J genes are TRBV29-1 and TRBJ1-1, with D tentatively TRBD1 (5 bases). Material: CD4+ T cells sorted from blood, obtained between weeks 47 and 50, from a patient treated with tofacitinib. CDR3 sequence (DNA): TGCAGCGCCCCTTGGGGCCTTGAAGCTTTCTTT. Encoded protein: CSAPWGLEAFF.